Following are 12 T cell receptor beta chains from one sample sequenced in a study of OX40 agonist ivuxolimab in advanced cancers. Produced via immunoSEQ multiplex PCR; TCRdb's table is partial and in-frame only. The sample yields fewer than 85,000 clones, 65% to 90% seen once. The specimen comprised CD4+ or CD8+ T cells sorted from blood, sampled in a trial of the OX40 agonist ivuxolimab. The receptors originated from an adult with an advanced solid tumor such as melanoma, head and neck, liver or kidney cancer.

V and J are TRBV28 and TRBJ1-3; D might be TRBD1 (6 bases). Per the germline V gene, CDR1 is MDHEN and CDR2 is SYDVKM. Trimming left V 8 bases short and J 3 bases short, with 11 bases between. The CDR3 has 13 amino acids. CDR3 DNA: TGTGCCAGCCTTGGACAGCTTGGAAACACCATATATTTT. As protein: CASLGQLGNTIYF.

The J gene is TRBJ2-5, the V gene TRBV27; 16 bases line up with TRBD2. With V trimmed by 5 bases and J by 13 bases, 10 bases remained unmatched. This CDR3 contains 15 residues. Looked up from germline, CDR1 is MNHEY and CDR2 is SMNVEV (reference sequence). The DNA for the CDR3 is TGTGCCAGCAGTCCGACAGGGACTAGCGGGAGGGCCTGGTACTTC. This sequence encodes CASSPTGTSGRAWYF.

The rearrangement joins TRBV7-8 to TRBJ1-1; D is ambiguous. The CDR3 runs 11 residues. Germline V gene data show CDR1 as SGHVS and CDR2 as FQNEAQ. Trimming took 5 bases from V and 9 from J, leaving 10 bases between them. The CDR3 sequence is CASSVLRQAFF. The CDR3 region has the DNA TGTGCCAGCAGCGTACTAAGACAAGCTTTCTTT.

The DNA of the CDR3 is TGTGCCAGCAGCTTCCTGGTCCCGGCGGGCAATCAGCCCCAGCATTTT. Encoded protein: CASSFLVPAGNQPQHF. The chain combines TRBV7-8 with TRBJ1-5, with D unresolved. Germline V lookup: CDR1 SGHVS, CDR2 FQNEAQ. The V end was cut by 3 bases, the J end by 2 bases, with 14 bases between. The CDR3 totals 16 residues. The entire variable domain, with the rest obtained from reference TRBV7-8 and TRBJ1-5, is as follows: GAGVSQSPRYKVAKRGQDVALRCDPISGHVSLFWYQQALGQGPEFLTYFQNEAQLDKSGLPSDRFFAERPEGSVSTLKIQRTQQEDSAVYLCASSFLVPAGNQPQHFGDGTRLSIL.

The rearrangement links TRBV5-1 to TRBJ1-6; the D gene is possibly TRBD1 (5 bases). The CDR3 runs 15 residues. Germline values: CDR1 SGHRS, CDR2 YFSETQ. The V end lost 5 bases, the J end lost 0 bases, and 9 bases lay between the germline ends. The CDR3 is CASSPDSSYNSPLHF. The CDR3 nucleotides are TGCGCCAGCAGTCCAGACAGCTCCTATAATTCACCCCTCCACTTT.

The rearrangement uses TRBV5-6 and TRBJ2-1; D assignment may be TRBD1 or TRBD2 (5 bases each). V lost 1 base and J 6 bases, leaving 14 bases between the germline ends. This CDR3 is built from 15 residues. CDR1 and CDR2 (germline): SGHDT, YYEEEE. The CDR3 spells CASSLTGRRINEQFF. CDR3 DNA: TGTGCCAGCAGCTTGACGGGACGCCGGATCAATGAGCAGTTCTTC.

The rearrangement joins TRBV6-6 to TRBJ1-4; weak D call: TRBD1 (6 bases). Germline V lookup: CDR1 MNHNY, CDR2 SVGAGI (reference sequence). This CDR3 is 14 amino acids long. V shed 5 bases and J shed 8 bases, with 15 bases lying between them. The CDR3 here is CASSRGASEEKLFF. The CDR3 DNA is TGTGCCAGCAGTAGGGGGGCTTCGGAGGAAAAACTGTTTTTT.

The chain has TRBV6-1 and TRBJ2-5, with 7 bases identical to TRBD1. The CDR3 is 13 residues long. The germline V gene encodes CDR1 MNHNS and CDR2 SASEGT. V was pared by 5 bases and J by 5 bases, with 5 bases of the junction left unmatched. CDR3 amino acids: CASSRQGRETQYF. The CDR3 bases are TGTGCCAGCAGTCGACAGGGTAGGGAGACCCAGTACTTC.

The rearrangement uses TRBV7-2 and TRBJ2-1; 10 bases fit TRBD2. This CDR3 has 16 amino acids. The V gene end was trimmed by 1 base and the J gene end by 8 bases; junction bases not matched to a gene: 8. CDR1 SGHTA and CDR2 FQGNSA come from the germline V gene. This CDR3 is CASSLDSGGEMYEQFF. CDR3 coding DNA: TGTGCCAGCAGCTTAGACAGCGGGGGGGAAATGTATGAGCAGTTCTTC.

This clone was seen a handful of times. This sequence joins TRBV7-9 and TRBJ2-2; no reliable D call. Germline assignment: CDR1 SEHNR and CDR2 FQNEAQ (reference sequence). Trimming shortened V by 2 bases and J by 9 bases, and 13 bases separated the two germline ends. This CDR3 spans 14 amino acids. CDR3 sequence (DNA): TGTGCCAGCAGCTTAATGGCCCCCCCGAGGGAGCTGTTTTTT. As protein: CASSLMAPPRELFF.

The rearrangement joins TRBV5-4 to TRBJ2-5; D unclear. CDR3 size: 13 residues. V was shortened by 1 base and J by 2 bases, with 6 bases between the two germline ends. Germline CDR1 SGHNT, CDR2 YYREEE (reference sequence). The CDR3 is CASSLWQQETQYF. The CDR3 nucleotides are TGTGCCAGCAGCTTGTGGCAGCAAGAGACCCAGTACTTC. Variable domain in full (rest from reference TRBV5-4 and TRBJ2-5): ETGVTQSPTHLIKTRGQQVTLRCSSQSGHNTVSWYQQALGQGPQFIFQYYREEENGRGNFPPRFSGLQFPNYSSELNVNALELDDSALYLCASSLWQQETQYFGPGTRLLVL.

This clone was seen a few times. The V call is TRBV30, the J call TRBJ1-1, with no clear D. Germline CDR1 and CDR2: GTSNPN and SVGIG (reference sequence). Trimming took off 3 bases at V and 0 bases at J, with 8 bases between the two ends. The CDR3 runs to 13 residues. In nucleotides, the CDR3 is TGTGCCTGGAGGGTTAACATGAACACTGAAGCTTTCTTT. Its translation: CAWRVNMNTEAFF.